A single sample is the source of the 26 T cell receptor beta chains below, sequenced in a study of T-cell reconstitution after alpha-beta-depleted transplantation in children. Molecular barcoding with unique molecular identifiers was used for the TCRbeta library. One entry per CDR3 protein, called by TCRdb with MiXCR from the PCR reads. The sample includes about 600,000 distinct CDR3 sequences, about 10% of them seen just once. The specimen comprised PBMCs from the stem cell graft donor, sampled from the stem cell graft. Receptors were obtained from a human donor who donated a stem cell graft to a child with acute myeloid leukemia.

The chain joins TRBV3-1 to TRBJ2-5; no reliable D call. Looked up from germline, CDR1 is LGHDT and CDR2 is YNNKEL (reference sequence). There are 13 residues in the CDR3. The V and J ends lost 8 bases and 0 bases respectively, with 10 bases between them. In nucleotides, the CDR3 is TGTGCCAGCCAAGCGCGGCACCAAGAGACCCAGTACTTC. This sequence encodes CASQARHQETQYF.

V gene TRBV5-1 combines with J gene TRBJ2-5; TRBD2 agrees at 8 bases. This CDR3 spans 16 amino acids. Germline CDR1 and CDR2: SGHRS and YFSETQ. Trimming removed 1 base from V and 4 bases from J; junction bases left unmatched: 9. The CDR3 coding sequence is TGCGCCAGCAGCTTGTCGACTAGCGACCTTCCAGAGACCCAGTACTTC. The encoded protein is CASSLSTSDLPETQYF.

This clonotype was recorded a few times. The gene calls are TRBV5-1 and TRBJ2-4; D gene unclear. Trimming pared 4 bases from V and 6 bases from J, leaving 11 bases between. Germline V CDR1 and CDR2: SGHRS, YFSETQ. The CDR3 has 13 residues. The CDR3 DNA follows: TGCGCCAGCAGCCCCCCGACCCTAAACATTCAGTACTTC. Protein: CASSPPTLNIQYF.

This clonotype has only a few counts. This chain connects TRBV20-1 to TRBJ2-7; 7 bases are a match to TRBD2. The CDR3 spans 13 residues. Germline V gene sequence: CDR1 DFQATT, CDR2 SNEGSKA (reference sequence). The trim removed 6 bases at V and 2 bases at J, leaving 7 bases unmatched. The CDR3, as DNA: TGCAGTGCCCGGGGAGGGGACGCCTACGAGCAGTACTTC. Encoded protein: CSARGGDAYEQYF.

This clonotype showed up many times. V gene TRBV28 combines with J gene TRBJ1-1; TRBD1 matches 9 bases. CDR3 size: 15 residues. Losses at the gene ends were 6 bases for V and 0 bases for J; bases not matched to a gene: 5. Germline values: CDR1 MDHEN, CDR2 SYDVKM. The CDR3 here is CASSGDRALNTEAFF. The CDR3 DNA sequence: TGTGCCAGCAGCGGGGACAGGGCCCTGAACACTGAAGCTTTCTTT.

This clonotype came up many times. The V call is TRBV6-2 or TRBV6-3, the J call TRBJ2-2; D unresolved. V lost 5 bases to trimming and J lost 0 bases, with 7 bases between them. CDR3 size: 14 residues. Germline CDR1 MNHEY, CDR2 SVGEGT. CDR3 DNA: TGTGCCAGCAGTATTCTCGCGAACACCGGGGAGCTGTTTTTT. This gives the protein CASSILANTGELFF.

This clonotype occurred a few times. The chain is built from TRBV20-1 and TRBJ2-2; possibly TRBD1 for D (6 bases). The V end lost 0 bases, the J end lost 3 bases, and 11 bases lay between the germline ends. Germline assignment: CDR1 DFQATT and CDR2 SNEGSKA (reference sequence). This CDR3 has 15 amino acids. CDR3 loop: CSARDSRGDTGELFF. CDR3 in DNA: TGCAGTGCTAGAGATTCCAGGGGCGACACCGGGGAGCTGTTTTTT.

The rearrangement joins TRBV4-3 to TRBJ2-2, with D tentatively TRBD1 (6 bases). Trimming pared 0 bases from V and 6 bases from J, leaving 14 bases between. The CDR3 extends over 16 amino acids. CDR1 is LGHNA and CDR2 is YSLEER in the germline V gene. CDR3 in amino acids: CASSQDRAGESGELFF. The CDR3 DNA reads TGCGCCAGCAGCCAAGATCGTGCAGGGGAGTCCGGGGAGCTGTTTTTT.

This clonotype was counted only a few times. The rearrangement joins TRBV5-1 to TRBJ2-1; 9 bases are a match to TRBD2. This CDR3 is 16 amino acids long. V shed 0 bases and J 2 bases; nucleotides not matched to a gene: 3. CDR1 SGHRS and CDR2 YFSETQ come from the germline V gene. CDR3 sequence: CASSLAASGAYNEQFF. The CDR3 coding sequence is TGCGCCAGCAGCTTGGCTGCTAGCGGGGCCTACAATGAGCAGTTCTTC. The full variable domain, completed using reference TRBV5-1 and TRBJ2-1, is KAGVTQTPRYLIKTRGQQVTLSCSPISGHRSVSWYQQTPGQGLQFLFEYFSETQRNKGNFPGRFSGRQFSNSRSEMNVSTLELGDSALYLCASSLAASGAYNEQFFGPGTRLTVL.

This clonotype has a handful of counts. This chain uses TRBV12-3 or TRBV12-4 with TRBJ2-7, with 9 bases lining up with TRBD1. The CDR3 sequence is 19 residues long. V shed 4 bases and J 0 bases; nucleotides not matched to a gene: 16. The DNA for the CDR3 is TGTGCCAGCAGTTCACAGGGGGCGTTTATTGGCGCCCGCTCCTACGAGCAGTACTTC. Encoded protein: CASSSQGAFIGARSYEQYF.

With regard to this clonotype: A much larger clone differs from this one at a single base, so this may be a read error. The chain's CDR3 is CSTIPGPSYEQYF. The CDR3 DNA is TGCAGCACTATACCGGGACCATCCTACGAGCAGTACTTC. This rearrangement joins TRBV20-1 to TRBJ2-7; either TRBD1 or TRBD2 may fit D (5 bases each). This CDR3 region has 13 residues. The germline V gene has CDR1 DFQATT and CDR2 SNEGSKA (reference sequence).

V usage is TRBV5-1 and J usage is TRBJ1-3; 7 bases agree with TRBD1. Trimming cost V 3 bases and J 4 bases; bases outside gene matches: 4. Germline loops: CDR1 SGHRS, CDR2 YFSETQ. This CDR3 has 14 residues. CDR3 protein: CASSSGTAGNTIYF. Written as DNA, the CDR3 is TGCGCCAGCAGCTCCGGGACAGCGGGAAACACCATATATTTT.

The chain recombines TRBV7-2 with TRBJ2-7; D not certain. V was pared by 4 bases and J by 9 bases, with 19 bases between. The CDR3 sequence is 14 residues long. Germline values: CDR1 SGHTA, CDR2 FQGNSA. The CDR3 DNA sequence: TGTGCCAGCAGCTCCGGACCAGACTCCCCGGTGCAGTACTTC. Protein: CASSSGPDSPVQYF. Full variable domain (remainder filled in from reference TRBV7-2 and TRBJ2-7): GAGVSQSPSNKVTEKGKDVELRCDPISGHTALYWYRQSLGQGLEFLIYFQGNSAPDKSGLPSDRFSAERTGGSVSTLTIQRTQQEDSAVYLCASSSGPDSPVQYFGPGTRLTVT.

The V call is TRBV10-3, the J call TRBJ2-7, with 8 bases that match TRBD1. Germline V lookup: CDR1 ENHRY, CDR2 SYGVKD. With 7 bases clipped from V and 3 bases from J, the junction kept 8 bases outside the gene matches. This CDR3 is 14 amino acids long. CDR3 amino acids: CAINTSGQGYEQYF. In DNA form, the CDR3 reads TGTGCCATCAACACCTCCGGACAGGGCTACGAGCAGTACTTC.

This clonotype came up a few times. A junction end diverges from the germline sequence, so it may reflect a read error. V is TRBV29-1 and J is TRBJ2-1; maybe TRBD2 (6 bases). This CDR3 region has 12 residues. Germline CDR1 and CDR2: SQVTM and ANQGSEA. CDR3 amino acids: CSVEGGAGIGLF. The CDR3 DNA reads as TGCAGCGTTGAAGGTGGGGCGGGAATAGGACTCTTC.

The table lists this clonotype with a few counts. The chain recombines TRBV5-1 with TRBJ1-5; TRBD1 is a possible D gene (6 bases). The CDR3 contains 15 residues. The ends were cut back, 0 bases at V and 4 bases at J, with 11 bases in the middle. The germline V gene encodes CDR1 SGHRS and CDR2 YFSETQ. The CDR3 reads CASSLEGQLNQPQHF. For the CDR3, the DNA is TGCGCCAGCAGCTTGGAAGGACAGTTAAATCAGCCCCAGCATTTT.

Details on this clonotype: A read error is possible here, since a much larger clone lies one base away. The conserved closing phenylalanine or tryptophan is absent in this CDR3, likely reflecting a read error. This rearrangement joins TRBV6-2 or TRBV6-3 to TRBJ1-5; 7 positions agree with TRBD1. This CDR3 has 14 amino acids. Germline lookup yields CDR1 MNHEY and CDR2 SVGEGT. J lost 7 bases, V lost 7 bases, and 10 bases had no gene match. CDR3 nucleotides: TGTGCCAGCAACCAAGGGGGCGCGGGGCAGCCCCAGCATGTT. Protein product: CASNQGGAGQPQHV.

This clonotype has more than one count but fewer than ten. V is TRBV5-6 and J is TRBJ2-1, with a possible D match to TRBD2 (6 bases). V was shortened by 4 bases and J by 5 bases, with 16 bases between the two germline ends. The germline gives CDR1 SGHDT, CDR2 YYEEEE. The CDR3 is 15 residues long. The CDR3 coding sequence is TGTGCCAGCAGCCTTATCGGGACTTCGAACAATGAGCAGTTCTTC. It translates to CASSLIGTSNNEQFF.

The rearrangement uses TRBV13 and TRBJ2-2; TRBD2 is a possible D gene (6 bases). The length of the CDR3 is 21 residues. Trimming left V 5 bases short and J 4 bases short, with 32 bases between. CDR1 and CDR2 (germline): PRHDT, FYEKMQ (reference sequence). CDR3 in amino acids: CASSLSPGLNFVGSRTGELFF. CDR3 nucleotide sequence: TGTGCCAGCAGCCTGTCTCCTGGACTAAATTTTGTCGGGAGTCGCACCGGGGAGCTGTTTTTT.

This clonotype was counted at least ten times. V gene TRBV5-1 combines with J gene TRBJ1-1; D is uncertain. Germline values: CDR1 SGHRS, CDR2 YFSETQ. The CDR3 has 12 amino acids. Trimming stripped 0 bases from V and 8 bases from J, with 8 bases between. The CDR3: CASSLAVGEAFF. The CDR3 DNA sequence: TGCGCCAGCAGCTTGGCCGTGGGGGAAGCTTTCTTT.

In its sample, this clonotype was seen many times. The gene calls are TRBV12-5 and TRBJ2-1; TRBD2 agrees at 12 bases. With 6 bases clipped from V and 7 bases from J, the junction kept 4 bases outside the gene matches. CDR1 is LGHNT and CDR2 is FRNRAP in the germline V gene. The CDR3 runs 14 residues. The CDR3 sequence is CASGKLAGGNEQFF. Here the CDR3 DNA reads TGTGCTAGTGGCAAACTAGCGGGAGGTAATGAGCAGTTCTTC.

This clonotype was seen a handful of times. J is TRBJ2-4 and V is TRBV12-3 or TRBV12-4; 7 positions agree with TRBD1. The CDR3 runs 12 residues. V shed 5 bases and J 7 bases; nucleotides not matched to a gene: 2. Here the CDR3 DNA reads TGTGCCAGCAGTCTACAGGGGAACATTCAGTACTTC. Its translation is CASSLQGNIQYF.

This clonotype appeared a few times. The gene calls are TRBV18 and TRBJ1-6; 10 bases are shared with TRBD1. Per the germline V gene, CDR1 is KGHSH and CDR2 is LQKENI. The CDR3 contains 15 residues. J gave up 7 bases and V 3 bases, and 3 bases lay outside the gene matches. CDR3 coding DNA: TGTGCCAGCTCACCCCGGGACAGGGGAAATTCACCCCTCCACTTT. It codes for CASSPRDRGNSPLHF. The full variable domain, its missing parts supplied by reference TRBV18 and TRBJ1-6, is NAGVMQNPRHLVRRRGQEARLRCSPMKGHSHVYWYRQLPEEGLKFMVYLQKENIIDESGMPKERFSAEFPKEGPSILRIQQVVRGDSAAYFCASSPRDRGNSPLHFGNGTRLTVT.

This chain uses TRBV20-1 with TRBJ2-4; tentative D call: TRBD1 (8 bases). This CDR3 has 15 amino acids. Germline CDR1 and CDR2: DFQATT and SNEGSKA (reference sequence). The V and J ends lost 5 bases and 2 bases respectively, with 16 bases between them. CDR3 region: CSAGTGGGSKNIQYF. CDR3 coding DNA: TGCAGTGCTGGAACAGGGGGGGGGTCCAAAAACATTCAGTACTTC.

This clonotype was detected only a few times. At one end the junction does not follow the germline gene, possibly because of a read error. V usage is TRBV7-7 and J usage is TRBJ2-3; 14 bases fit TRBD2. Germline CDR1 and CDR2: SSHAT and FNYEAQ (reference sequence). The CDR3 is 16 residues long. The CDR3 reads CASSLGLAGAGDKQYF. CDR3 DNA: TGTGCTAGCAGCTTGGGACTAGCGGGAGCAGGGGATAAGCAGTATTTT.

The chain couples TRBV5-4 to TRBJ2-2, with TRBD2 identical over 7 bases. The CDR3 has 16 residues. J lost 4 bases, V lost 1 base, and 7 bases had no gene match. Germline CDR1 reads SGHNT; CDR2 reads YYREEE (reference sequence). CDR3 DNA sequence: TGTGCCAGCAGCTTGCCCGGGACTACCATCACCGGGGAGCTGTTTTTT. Protein: CASSLPGTTITGELFF.